The T cell receptor beta chain under discussion was sequenced for a study of response to subunit inactivated influenza vaccine. This clonotype was counted only a few times. The antigen is undetermined. Study-level results: The authors suggested that every seasonal influenza vaccination recruits few new T cells.

MiXCR, applied by TCRdb to the RT-PCR reads, yields one record per CDR3 protein. The sample has about 520,000 distinct CDR3 sequences, more than 7% seen once; the top ten hold roughly 14%. Germline V gene data show CDR1 as DFQATT and CDR2 as SNEGSKA (reference sequence). Between the trimmed V and J ends, which lost 3 bases and 4 bases, there was a span of 12 bases. CDR3 length: 13 amino acids. The source is a man aged 45-69 years who received an inactivated influenza vaccine. The V and J genes are TRBV20-1 and TRBJ1-2; D unresolved. The sequencing used PBMCs from blood, collected about 24 months after vaccination. DNA of the CDR3: TGCAGTGCTAGTTACCATCTCCTCTATGGCTACACCTTC. It codes for CSASYHLLYGYTF.